A single sample is the source of the 26 T cell receptor beta chains below, sequenced in a study of CD8+ T cells in alopecia areata. The sequencing template was cDNA reverse transcribed from extracted RNA. Clones were read by immunoSEQ multiplex PCR, and TCRdb kept only the in-frame ones, dropping some. The data contain about 150,000 clones, approximately 56% of them seen just once; the ten biggest clones take up 36%. Sequenced input: CD8+ T cells sorted from blood. The receptors stem from a human donor in good health.

The chain combines TRBV6-5 with TRBJ1-1; possibly TRBD1 for D (5 bases). Deletions cut 0 bases from V and 0 bases from J, with 11 bases between. CDR1 and CDR2 (germline): MNHEY, SVGAGI. The CDR3 runs to 16 residues. CDR3 in DNA: TGTGCCAGCAGTTACTCGATACGGGGGATGAACACTGAAGCTTTCTTT. This encodes CASSYSIRGMNTEAFF.

This clone has just a few counts. J is TRBJ1-4 and V is TRBV27, with D perhaps matching TRBD1 (5 bases). V lost 5 bases and J lost 10, with 20 bases in between. The CDR3 is 15 residues long. Germline assignment: CDR1 MNHEY and CDR2 SMNVEV (reference sequence). The CDR3 DNA is TGTGCCAGCAGTCCCTCGGTTGCACTAACAGGAAAACTGTTTTTT. Protein: CASSPSVALTGKLFF.

This chain uses TRBV12-5 with TRBJ2-1; 9 nucleotides match TRBD1. CDR1 is LGHNT, CDR2 FRNRAP, per germline. This CDR3 is 14 amino acids long. Trimming at V came to 6 bases and at J to 4 bases, leaving 4 bases not matched to a gene. The DNA for the CDR3 is TGTGCTAGTGGGGGACAGGGTATGTACAATGAGCAGTTCTTC. It encodes CASGGQGMYNEQFF.

The rearrangement joins TRBV7-8 to TRBJ2-7, with D possibly TRBD1 on 5 matching bases. Germline CDR1 SGHVS, CDR2 FQNEAQ. V lost 8 bases, J lost 4 bases, and 21 bases lay in between. CDR3 length: 15 amino acids. In DNA, the CDR3 is TGTGCCAGCGCCGCACTCTGGGCTGGGGCATACGAGCAGTACTTC. It yields the protein CASAALWAGAYEQYF.

This clone was seen ten or more times. The V call is TRBV9, the J call TRBJ2-2; 8 bases agree with TRBD1. The CDR3 loop spans 15 amino acids. Germline values: CDR1 SGDLS, CDR2 YYNGEE. V lost 3 bases to trimming and J lost 1 base; unmatched junction nucleotides: 2. In DNA form, the CDR3 reads TGTGCCAGCAGCGCAGGGGGCGGGAACACCGGGGAGCTGTTTTTT. As protein: CASSAGGGNTGELFF.

Concerning this clone itself: Other DNA sequences in the sample encode the same CDR3. CDR3 sequence reads: CSVETRENGYTF. Written as DNA, the CDR3 is TGCAGCGTTGAGACACGGGAGAACGGCTACACCTTC. This chain links TRBV29-1 with TRBJ1-2; D gene ambiguous. From germline, CDR1 is SQVTM and CDR2 ANQGSEA. CDR3 length: 12 amino acids. The V gene lost 3 bases and the J gene lost 8 bases, with 13 bases spanning the gap.

This clone was counted between two and nine times. This chain links TRBV7-3 with TRBJ2-2, with D hard to call. This CDR3 comprises 12 residues. The V end was cut by 5 bases, the J end by 1 base, with 2 bases between. Germline CDR1 SGHTA, CDR2 FQGTGA. CDR3 DNA sequence: TGTGCCAGCAGCATGAACACCGGGGAGCTGTTTTTT. Its protein is CASSMNTGELFF.

V usage is TRBV27 and J usage is TRBJ1-1; TRBD1 matches at 8 bases. J lost 1 base, V lost 5 bases, and 3 bases had no gene match. Per the germline V gene, CDR1 is MNHEY and CDR2 is SMNVEV (reference sequence). The CDR3 length is 14 residues. The CDR3 sequence is CASSDRGSNTEAFF. CDR3 bases: TGTGCCAGCAGTGACAGGGGTTCGAACACTGAAGCTTTCTTT.

With respect to this clone: Other DNA sequences of this sample code for an identical CDR3. V usage is TRBV29-1 and J usage is TRBJ1-2; a possible D gene is TRBD1 (5 bases). Between the trimmed V and J ends, which lost 0 bases and 6 bases, there was a span of 8 bases. The CDR3 runs 12 residues. In germline, CDR1 is SQVTM, CDR2 ANQGSEA. This CDR3 reads CSVEEGADGYTF. CDR3 nucleotides: TGCAGCGTTGAAGAAGGGGCGGATGGCTACACCTTC.

This chain uses TRBV19 with TRBJ1-1, with 8 bases identical to TRBD1. The CDR3 length is 14 residues. Germline-derived CDR1 and CDR2 are LNHDA and SQIVND (reference sequence). The V and J ends lost 5 bases and 4 bases, in that order; junction bases with no gene match: 6. In nucleotides, the CDR3 is TGTGCCAGTAGTTACCAGGGGGCTGGCACTGAAGCTTTCTTT. It encodes CASSYQGAGTEAFF. Using reference TRBV19 and TRBJ1-1 for the parts outside the CDR3, the full variable domain is DGGITQSPKYLFRKEGQNVTLSCEQNLNHDAMYWYRQDPGQGLRLIYYSQIVNDFQKGDIAEGYSVSREKKESFPLTVTSAQKNPTAFYLCASSYQGAGTEAFFGQGTRLTVV.

The chain carries TRBV5-1 and TRBJ1-2; possible D gene TRBD1, 6 bases. CDR1 and CDR2 (germline): SGHRS, YFSETQ. The CDR3 extends over 14 amino acids. V was shortened by 4 bases and J by 4 bases, with 14 bases between the two germline ends. This chain's CDR3 is CASSGSGTSYGYTF. As DNA, the CDR3 is TGCGCCAGCAGCGGCTCGGGGACAAGCTATGGCTACACCTTC.

The gene calls are TRBV29-1 and TRBJ2-7; TRBD2 aligns across 13 bases. Germline V gene data show CDR1 as SQVTM and CDR2 as ANQGSEA. After removal of 5 bases from V and 5 bases from J, the junction contained 9 bases not matched to a gene. The CDR3 runs 15 residues. The CDR3 sequence is CSVQPGTSGIDEQYF. CDR3 coding DNA: TGCAGCGTTCAACCAGGGACTAGCGGGATCGACGAGCAGTACTTC.

This chain uses TRBV4-1 with TRBJ1-5, with D maybe TRBD1 (5 bases). The CDR3 contains 14 residues. V gave up 4 bases and J gave up 4 bases, with 11 bases separating them. Per germline, CDR1 MGHRA and CDR2 YSYEKL. CDR3 in DNA: TGCGCCAGCAGCCTTGGGACGGATAATCAGCCCCAGCATTTT. Protein sequence: CASSLGTDNQPQHF.

CDR3 DNA: TGCAGCGTTGAAGTCCGGGCGGACAGGTCCCCTGGGGCCAACGTCCTGACTTTC. Its protein product is CSVEVRADRSPGANVLTF. V usage is TRBV29-1 and J usage is TRBJ2-6; the match to TRBD1 covers 7 bases. This CDR3 has 18 residues. Germline V gene sequence: CDR1 SQVTM, CDR2 ANQGSEA. V shed 1 base and J 2 bases; nucleotides not matched to a gene: 11.

Here the CDR3 DNA reads TGTGCCAGCAGCCAAGAAAGGTACCAAGAGACCCAGTACTTC. Translation gives CASSQERYQETQYF. The chain recombines TRBV14 with TRBJ2-5; D remains unclear. The CDR3 runs to 14 residues. The germline V and J ends were trimmed by 0 bases and 0 bases, with 5 bases remaining between them. Germline-derived CDR1 and CDR2 are SGHDN and FVKESK.

This sequence joins TRBV29-1 and TRBJ2-7; D is unclear. In germline, CDR1 is SQVTM, CDR2 ANQGSEA. This CDR3 contains 15 residues. The CDR3 DNA is TGCAGTGCATTGCTCGCGGACCGCAACTCCTACGAGCAGTACTTC. It yields the protein CSALLADRNSYEQYF.

The V and J genes are TRBV4-1 and TRBJ2-5; no firm D call. The V end was cut by 0 bases, the J end by 4 bases, with 12 bases between. The germline V gene encodes CDR1 MGHRA and CDR2 YSYEKL. This CDR3 contains 15 residues. CDR3 region: CASSQDPEFAETQYF. The CDR3 DNA is TGCGCCAGCAGCCAAGATCCTGAGTTTGCAGAGACCCAGTACTTC.

J is TRBJ2-3 and V is TRBV9; TRBD2 might be the D (6 bases). The CDR3 contains 14 residues. Trimming shortened V by 0 bases and J by 7 bases, and 12 bases separated the two germline ends. CDR1 is SGDLS and CDR2 is YYNGEE in the germline V gene. The CDR3 sequence is CASSVAGDPHTQYF. DNA of the CDR3: TGTGCCAGCAGCGTAGCGGGAGACCCTCATACGCAGTATTTT.

The chain links TRBV29-1 to TRBJ2-6; D tentatively fits TRBD1 or TRBD2 (5 bases each). V shed 0 bases and J shed 1 base, with 16 bases lying between them. This CDR3 is 18 amino acids long. Germline values: CDR1 SQVTM, CDR2 ANQGSEA. The CDR3 DNA sequence: TGCAGCGTTGAAGATGGGCCCCCGGGGCTATCTGGGGCCAACGTCCTGACTTTC. Protein: CSVEDGPPGLSGANVLTF.

The CDR3 loop is CASSPGQPGYGEQFF. CDR3 coding DNA: TGTGCCAGCAGCCCGGGACAGCCCGGATATGGTGAGCAGTTCTTC. This sequence joins TRBV9 and TRBJ2-1; 7 bases map to TRBD1. Germline V gene lookup returns CDR1 SGDLS and CDR2 YYNGEE. After removal of 4 bases from V and 9 bases from J, the junction contained 13 bases not matched to a gene. CDR3 length: 15 amino acids.

This chain links TRBV28 with TRBJ1-1; a possible D gene is TRBD1 (6 bases). Germline CDR1 MDHEN, CDR2 SYDVKM. V lost 7 bases and J lost 5, with 14 bases in between. The CDR3 is 13 amino acids. CDR3 nucleotide sequence: TGTGCCAGCACCGGAGGGAGGGGGACTGAAGCTTTCTTT. It yields the protein CASTGGRGTEAFF.

The J gene is TRBJ2-1, the V gene TRBV29-1; D is unclear. The CDR3 is 10 residues long. Germline CDR1 reads SQVTM; CDR2 reads ANQGSEA. V was pared by 3 bases and J by 10 bases, with 7 bases between. CDR3: CSVDVAEQFF. DNA of the CDR3: TGCAGCGTTGATGTGGCGGAGCAGTTCTTC.

The genes are TRBV6-5 and TRBJ2-7, with a tentative D call TRBD1 (6 bases). This CDR3 is built from 14 residues. Germline V CDR1 and CDR2: MNHEY, SVGAGI. V shed 5 bases and J shed 3 bases, with 14 bases lying between them. The chain's CDR3 is CASSERTAGYEQYF. The CDR3 region has the DNA TGTGCCAGCAGTGAACGGACAGCAGGCTACGAGCAGTACTTC.

This clone has a handful of counts. The chain uses TRBV7-6 and TRBJ2-5; D uncertain. Near its end, the DNA agrees better with TRBJ2-7, so the J call may be wrong. The CDR3 loop spans 13 amino acids. Germline-derived CDR1 and CDR2 are SGHVS and FNYEAQ. This CDR3 is CASSLDGSYEQYF. The CDR3 region has the DNA TGTGCCAGCAGCTTAGACGGCTCCTACGAGCAGTACTTC.

V usage is TRBV29-1 and J usage is TRBJ2-7; no clear D gene. The CDR3 is 13 residues long. The germline V gene has CDR1 SQVTM and CDR2 ANQGSEA. Deletions cut 4 bases from V and 4 bases from J, with 14 bases between. This CDR3 reads CSVVAGTAYEQYF. The CDR3 DNA is TGCAGCGTTGTGGCAGGCACCGCTTACGAGCAGTACTTC.

The CDR3 region has the DNA TGTGCCAGCAGTTCGGTCAGAGGGGAGCTGTTTTTT. This translates into CASSSVRGELFF. The chain couples TRBV27 to TRBJ2-2; D ambiguous. CDR1 MNHEY and CDR2 SMNVEV come from the germline V gene (reference sequence). The CDR3 has 12 residues. V was shortened by 4 bases and J by 8 bases, with 8 bases between the two germline ends.